Each of the 5 T cell receptor beta chains below was sequenced from the same sample in a study of blood T cell repertoires in COVID-19. TCRdb's table, derived via immunoSEQ multiplex PCR, lists solely in-frame clones and lacks some. The sample contains tens of thousands of clones, 90% of which appear only once. Input material: peripheral blood. Source of these receptors: a man aged 40-49 years with acute or convalescent COVID-19.

V is TRBV7-9 and J is TRBJ2-5, with D possibly TRBD2 on 6 matching bases. This CDR3 comprises 13 residues. The V and J ends lost 2 bases and 5 bases respectively, with 9 bases between them. Germline CDR1 and CDR2: SEHNR and FQNEAQ (reference sequence). The CDR3, as DNA: TGTGCCAGCAGCTTACCGGGAGAGGAGACCCAGTACTTC. Its translation is CASSLPGEETQYF.

The chain combines TRBV27 with TRBJ1-6, with D perhaps TRBD1 (6 bases). This CDR3 comprises 13 residues. The germline V gene has CDR1 MNHEY and CDR2 SMNVEV (reference sequence). V was clipped by 3 bases and J by 10 bases, with 10 bases between them. CDR3 sequence (DNA): TGTGCCAGCAGTTTCAGGGGAGTCTCACCCCTCCACTTT. This translates into CASSFRGVSPLHF.

The chain uses TRBV24-1 and TRBJ2-1; tentatively, D is TRBD2 (6 bases). The CDR3 consists of 17 residues. V was trimmed by 2 bases and J by 0 bases, leaving 13 bases between them. The germline CDR1 and CDR2 sequences are KGHDR and SFDVKD. The CDR3 region is CATSDSALGSSYNEQFF. As DNA, the CDR3 is TGTGCCACCAGTGATTCGGCCCTCGGGAGCTCCTACAATGAGCAGTTCTTC.

The genes are TRBV9 and TRBJ2-1; maybe TRBD1 (5 bases). Germline V gene lookup returns CDR1 SGDLS and CDR2 YYNGEE. Trimming cost V 0 bases and J 0 bases, with 13 bases left between them. The CDR3 is 17 amino acids. CDR3 sequence reads: CASSVGGAVTSYNEQFF. The CDR3 coding sequence is TGTGCCAGCAGCGTAGGTGGGGCGGTAACCTCCTACAATGAGCAGTTCTTC. Supplemented by reference TRBV9 and TRBJ2-1, the full variable domain reads DSGVTQTPKHLITATGQRVTLRCSPRSGDLSVYWYQQSLDQGLQFLIQYYNGEERAKGNILERFSAQQFPDLHSELNLSSLELGDSALYFCASSVGGAVTSYNEQFFGPGTRLTVL.

This chain uses TRBV7-9 with TRBJ1-2; TRBD1 matches 7 bases. After removal of 5 bases from V and 3 bases from J, the junction contained 3 bases not matched to a gene. The CDR3 runs to 13 residues. In germline, CDR1 is SEHNR, CDR2 FQNEAQ (reference sequence). CDR3 in DNA: TGTGCCAGCAGCGGGGACAGCTACTATGGCTACACCTTC. Encoded protein: CASSGDSYYGYTF.